Below are 25 T cell receptor beta chains sequenced from a single sample in a study of T cell changes during pregnancy in multiple sclerosis. Assay: immunoSEQ multiplex PCR; the TCRdb copy retains only in-frame clones and omits some. The sample lists some 68,000 clones; 92% were seen once. The sequenced sample was peripheral blood, obtained in the second trimester of pregnancy. These receptors originate from a female donor in good health, enrolled as a control in a pregnancy study.

The chain links TRBV18 to TRBJ2-3, with TRBD2 matching 8 bases. The length of the CDR3 is 14 residues. V dropped 2 bases and J dropped 7; count of bases not matched to a gene: 5. CDR1 is KGHSH and CDR2 is LQKENI in the germline V gene. The CDR3 spells CASSPTGGPNTQYF. CDR3 DNA sequence: TGTGCCAGCTCACCAACGGGGGGGCCTAATACGCAGTATTTT.

This chain connects TRBV4-1 to TRBJ1-1, with 9 positions matching TRBD1. V lost 1 base to trimming and J lost 3 bases; unmatched junction nucleotides: 9. From germline, CDR1 is MGHRA and CDR2 YSYEKL. CDR3 length: 17 residues. The CDR3 sequence is CASSQVSSGTGYTEAFF. DNA of the CDR3: TGCGCCAGCAGCCAAGTCTCGTCGGGGACAGGGTACACTGAAGCTTTCTTT.

The chain carries TRBV29-1 and TRBJ1-3; D is perhaps TRBD1 (6 bases). The germline gives CDR1 SQVTM, CDR2 ANQGSEA. V was trimmed by 6 bases and J by 2 bases, leaving 11 bases between them. This CDR3 spans 13 amino acids. The CDR3 here is CSVGAGAGNTIYF. The CDR3 DNA reads as TGCAGCGTGGGGGCTGGGGCTGGAAACACCATATATTTT.

In DNA form, the CDR3 reads TGTGCCAGCTCACCCGGGGTTGGGGATGAAAAACTGTTTTTT. Translated: CASSPGVGDEKLFF. J is TRBJ1-4 and V is TRBV18; D uncertain. In germline, CDR1 is KGHSH, CDR2 LQKENI. V lost 3 bases to trimming and J lost 6 bases, with 11 bases between them. The CDR3 has 14 residues.

This sequence joins TRBV28 and TRBJ2-3; 11 nucleotides match TRBD2. Trimming took 6 bases from V and 5 from J; bases not matched to a gene: 4. Germline V gives CDR1 MDHEN, CDR2 SYDVKM. This CDR3 is built from 14 residues. CDR3 nucleotides: TGTGCCAGCAGGGTTAGCGGGGGGGAAGATACGCAGTATTTT. Its protein is CASRVSGGEDTQYF.

The chain is built from TRBV4-2 and TRBJ2-7; tentative D call: TRBD1 (7 bases). Germline V gene lookup returns CDR1 LGHNA and CDR2 YNFKEQ. CDR3 size: 14 residues. V was shortened by 0 bases and J by 6 bases, with 12 bases between the two germline ends. CDR3 DNA: TGTGCCAGCAGCCAAGAGCAGGGGGGAGGCGAGCAGTACTTC. It codes for CASSQEQGGGEQYF.

This clone was observed many times. The chain employs TRBV6-4 and TRBJ2-1; a weak D match, TRBD2 (7 bases). Germline CDR1 reads MRHNA; CDR2 reads SNTAGT. The CDR3 runs to 15 residues. Trimming pared 2 bases from V and 7 bases from J, leaving 15 bases between. In DNA form, the CDR3 reads TGTGCCAGCAGTGACGAGGGGGGGGGCCGGAATGAGCAGTTCTTC. Protein product: CASSDEGGGRNEQFF.

This rearrangement joins TRBV5-8 to TRBJ2-7; 12 nucleotides align to TRBD2. V gave up 4 bases and J gave up 2 bases; unmatched junction bases: 7. The length of the CDR3 is 16 residues. The germline V gene encodes CDR1 SGHTS and CDR2 YDEGEE. CDR3 DNA: TGTGCCAGCAGCCCAAGGACTAGCGGGGTTACCTACGAGCAGTACTTC. This gives the protein CASSPRTSGVTYEQYF.

V usage is TRBV28 and J usage is TRBJ1-4; D call uncertain. The germline CDR1 and CDR2 sequences are MDHEN and SYDVKM. This CDR3 is 17 amino acids long. Trimming removed 9 bases from V and 2 bases from J, with 22 bases in between. CDR3 sequence: CARLSPLQARTNEKLFF. The CDR3 nucleotides read TGTGCCAGACTCTCCCCCCTCCAGGCTCGCACTAATGAAAAACTGTTTTTT.

This sequence joins TRBV12-5 and TRBJ1-1; D not certain. Trimming shortened V by 7 bases and J by 6 bases, and 12 bases separated the two germline ends. Germline V gene lookup returns CDR1 LGHNT and CDR2 FRNRAP. The CDR3 has 12 amino acids. CDR3 in DNA: TGTGCTAGTGCTTTATGGCCCTCTGAAGCTTTCTTT. Protein sequence: CASALWPSEAFF.

The genes are TRBV28 and TRBJ1-5, with 8 positions matching TRBD1. The V segment lost 5 bases and the J segment 6 bases; nucleotides outside the gene matches: 6. The CDR3 has 14 residues. Germline V lookup: CDR1 MDHEN, CDR2 SYDVKM. The CDR3 sequence is CASSRDRRGQPQHF. The CDR3 bases are TGTGCCAGCAGTCGGGACAGGCGAGGTCAGCCCCAGCATTTT.

About this clone itself: One end of the junction is discordant with germline, which a read error may explain. This chain joins TRBV7-7 and TRBJ2-3; D gene ambiguous. This CDR3 comprises 13 residues. The germline V gene has CDR1 SSHAT and CDR2 FNYEAQ (reference sequence). The CDR3 protein is CASSPLTPDTQYF. For the CDR3, the DNA is TGTGCTAGCAGCCCTCTTACACCAGATACGCAGTATTTT.

The chain is built from TRBV7-2 and TRBJ2-1, with D perhaps matching TRBD2 (6 bases). Germline loops: CDR1 SGHTA, CDR2 FQGNSA. V lost 6 bases and J 10 bases, leaving 19 bases between the germline ends. CDR3 length: 14 amino acids. CDR3 loop: CASRGGERRREQFF. Written as DNA, the CDR3 is TGTGCCAGCAGGGGAGGTGAGCGCCGCAGGGAGCAGTTCTTC.

The J gene is TRBJ1-1, the V gene TRBV19; D is uncertain. V was clipped by 8 bases and J by 5 bases, with 15 bases between them. The CDR3 is made up of 13 amino acids. CDR1 and CDR2 from the germline V gene are LNHDA and SQIVND (reference sequence). In nucleotides, the CDR3 is TGTGCCAGTTCGGGCCTCCCGGGGACTGAAGCTTTCTTT. Translating gives CASSGLPGTEAFF.

This clone showed up just once. The chain carries TRBV28 and TRBJ2-4, with 16 nucleotides matching TRBD2. The CDR3 covers 18 residues. J lost 6 bases, V lost 5 bases, and 10 bases had no gene match. The germline V gene has CDR1 MDHEN and CDR2 SYDVKM. DNA for the CDR3: TGTGCCAGCAGTCCGACCGGGACTAGCGGGAGGGCCCTAAACATTCAGTACTTC. Translating gives CASSPTGTSGRALNIQYF.

This clone has just a few counts. This chain links TRBV30 with TRBJ1-1; unclear D gene. CDR3 length: 14 residues. Germline V gene data show CDR1 as GTSNPN and CDR2 as SVGIG (reference sequence). V was pared by 0 bases and J by 1 base, with 9 bases between. The CDR3 is CAWSVRGGNTEAFF. In DNA form, the CDR3 reads TGTGCCTGGAGTGTACGGGGTGGGAACACTGAAGCTTTCTTT.

The genes are TRBV28 and TRBJ2-7, with TRBD1 identical over 11 bases. The CDR3 contains 17 residues. Looked up from germline, CDR1 is MDHEN and CDR2 is SYDVKM. V was clipped by 6 bases and J by 2 bases; unmatched bases: 12. Here the CDR3 reads CASRFLRLGQGAYEQYF. The DNA for the CDR3 is TGTGCCAGCAGGTTTCTTCGACTGGGACAGGGGGCCTACGAGCAGTACTTC.

V is TRBV7-9 and J is TRBJ1-6, with TRBD1 matching over 7 bases. The germline CDR1 and CDR2 sequences are SEHNR and FQNEAQ (reference sequence). Trimming at V came to 2 bases and at J to 7 bases, leaving 8 bases not matched to a gene. CDR3 length: 16 residues. CDR3 bases: TGTGCCAGCAGCTTATTTTCGGACAGGATAAATTCACCCCTCCACTTT. Translating gives CASSLFSDRINSPLHF.

V and J are TRBV19 and TRBJ2-7; D perhaps matches TRBD1 (6 bases). The CDR3 is 15 residues long. Germline assignment: CDR1 LNHDA and CDR2 SQIVND (reference sequence). V was cut by 6 bases and J by 2 bases, with 17 bases left in between. The CDR3 sequence: CASSRAARGPYEQYF. In DNA form, the CDR3 reads TGTGCCAGTAGCCGAGCAGCCAGGGGCCCCTACGAGCAGTACTTC.

J is TRBJ2-7 and V is TRBV2; weak D call: TRBD1 (6 bases). V dropped 8 bases and J dropped 0 bases, with 11 bases sitting between them. CDR1 and CDR2 (germline): SNHLY, FYNNEI. The CDR3 sequence is 13 residues long. The CDR3 loop is CASLQGPSYEQYF. CDR3 DNA sequence: TGTGCCAGCTTACAGGGTCCCTCCTACGAGCAGTACTTC.

V and J are TRBV7-6 and TRBJ2-5, with D possibly matching TRBD2 (6 bases). Germline CDR1 is SGHVS and CDR2 is FNYEAQ. The CDR3 consists of 14 residues. Trimming left V 5 bases short and J 3 bases short, with 13 bases between. CDR3 nucleotide sequence: TGTGCCAGCAGCGCGGAGCGGGTCAAAGAGACCCAGTACTTC. Encoded protein: CASSAERVKETQYF.

V usage is TRBV28 and J usage is TRBJ2-1; 7 positions agree with TRBD2. CDR3 length: 15 residues. The germline V gene encodes CDR1 MDHEN and CDR2 SYDVKM. Trimming removed 3 bases from V and 10 bases from J; junction bases left unmatched: 12. As DNA, the CDR3 is TGTGCCAGCAGTTTGACTAGCAATCCTCCAAACGAGCAGTTCTTC. Amino acid sequence: CASSLTSNPPNEQFF.

V gene TRBV5-6 combines with J gene TRBJ1-4; possible D gene TRBD1, 5 bases. The germline CDR1 and CDR2 sequences are SGHDT and YYEEEE. The CDR3 has 15 residues. V was cut by 4 bases and J by 4 bases, with 14 bases left in between. In nucleotides, the CDR3 is TGTGCCAGCAGCCTTCGGGGACTGATTAATGAAAAACTGTTTTTT. It codes for CASSLRGLINEKLFF. The whole variable domain, filled in from reference TRBV5-6 and TRBJ1-4, reads DAGVTQSPTHLIKTRGQQVTLRCSPKSGHDTVSWYQQALGQGPQFIFQYYEEEERQRGNFPDRFSGHQFPNYSSELNVNALLLGDSALYLCASSLRGLINEKLFFGSGTQLSVL.

V gene TRBV9 combines with J gene TRBJ1-1, with TRBD1 matching 10 bases. Germline trimming cut 4 bases from V and 10 bases from J; bases unmatched to any gene: 10. Germline V CDR1 and CDR2: SGDLS, YYNGEE. CDR3 size: 14 residues. The CDR3 bases are TGTGCCAGCAGCTCCGACAGGGGGCGAAGTAGAGCTTTCTTT. This encodes CASSSDRGRSRAFF.

The chain carries TRBV5-1 and TRBJ1-2, with D perhaps matching TRBD1 (6 bases). Trimming left V 2 bases short and J 6 bases short, with 14 bases between. This CDR3 spans 14 amino acids. Per the germline V gene, CDR1 is SGHRS and CDR2 is YFSETQ. The CDR3 coding sequence is TGCGCCAGCAGCTTAGGCGCAGGGGACAATGGCTACACCTTC. It codes for CASSLGAGDNGYTF.